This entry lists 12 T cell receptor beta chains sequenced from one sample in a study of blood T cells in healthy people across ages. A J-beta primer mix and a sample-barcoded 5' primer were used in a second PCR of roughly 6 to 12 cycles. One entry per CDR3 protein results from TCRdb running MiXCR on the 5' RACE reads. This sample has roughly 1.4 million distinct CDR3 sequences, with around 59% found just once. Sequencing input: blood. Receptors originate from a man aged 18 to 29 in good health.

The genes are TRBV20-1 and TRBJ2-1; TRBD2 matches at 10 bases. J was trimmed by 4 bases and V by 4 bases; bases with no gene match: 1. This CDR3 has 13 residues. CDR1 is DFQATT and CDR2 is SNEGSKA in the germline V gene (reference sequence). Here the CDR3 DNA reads TGCAGTGCTATAGCGGGAGGTTACAATGAGCAGTTCTTC. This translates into CSAIAGGYNEQFF.

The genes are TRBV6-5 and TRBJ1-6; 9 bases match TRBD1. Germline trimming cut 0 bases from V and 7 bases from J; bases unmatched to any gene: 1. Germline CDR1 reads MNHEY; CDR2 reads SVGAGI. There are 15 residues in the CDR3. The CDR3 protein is CASSYSGTGNSPLHF. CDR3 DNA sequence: TGTGCCAGCAGTTACTCCGGGACAGGGAATTCACCCCTCCACTTT.

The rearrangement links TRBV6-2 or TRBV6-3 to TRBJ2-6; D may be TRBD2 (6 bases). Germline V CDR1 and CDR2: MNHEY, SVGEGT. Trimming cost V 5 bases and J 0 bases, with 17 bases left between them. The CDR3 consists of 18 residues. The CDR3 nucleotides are TGTGCCAGCAGTGGAGGGGTGAGGCCCCACTCTGGGGCCAACGTCCTGACTTTC. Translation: CASSGGVRPHSGANVLTF.

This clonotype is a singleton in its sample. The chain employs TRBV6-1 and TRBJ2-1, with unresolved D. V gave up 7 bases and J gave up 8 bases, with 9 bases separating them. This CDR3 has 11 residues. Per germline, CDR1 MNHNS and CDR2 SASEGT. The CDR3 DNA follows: TGTGCCAGCACGCTACAGTATGAGCAGTTCTTC. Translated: CASTLQYEQFF.

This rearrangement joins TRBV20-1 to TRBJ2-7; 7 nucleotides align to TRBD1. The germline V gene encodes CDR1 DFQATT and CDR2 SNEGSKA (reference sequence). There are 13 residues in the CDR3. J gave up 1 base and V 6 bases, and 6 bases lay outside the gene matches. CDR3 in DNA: TGCAGTGCCCAGACAGGGAGATCCTACGAGCAGTACTTC. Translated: CSAQTGRSYEQYF.

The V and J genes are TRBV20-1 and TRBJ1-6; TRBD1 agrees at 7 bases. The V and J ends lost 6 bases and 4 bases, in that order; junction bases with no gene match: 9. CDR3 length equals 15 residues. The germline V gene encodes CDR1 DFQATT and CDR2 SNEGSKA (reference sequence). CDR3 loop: CSATVGRGYNSPLHF. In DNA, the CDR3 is TGCAGTGCGACCGTCGGCAGGGGGTATAATTCACCCCTCCACTTT.

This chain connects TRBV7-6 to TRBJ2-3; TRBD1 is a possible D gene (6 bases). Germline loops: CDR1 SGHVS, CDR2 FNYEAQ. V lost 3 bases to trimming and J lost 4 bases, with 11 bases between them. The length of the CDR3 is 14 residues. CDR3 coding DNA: TGTGCCAGCAGCTTGACAGGCTTCCCAGATACGCAGTATTTT. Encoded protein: CASSLTGFPDTQYF.

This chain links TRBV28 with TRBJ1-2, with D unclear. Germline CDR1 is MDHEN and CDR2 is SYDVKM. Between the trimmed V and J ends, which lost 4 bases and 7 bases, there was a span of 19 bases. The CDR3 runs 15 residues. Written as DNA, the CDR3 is TGTGCCAGCAGTTCCCCTCTCAGAATGTTAGGTGGCTACACCTTC. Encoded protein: CASSSPLRMLGGYTF.

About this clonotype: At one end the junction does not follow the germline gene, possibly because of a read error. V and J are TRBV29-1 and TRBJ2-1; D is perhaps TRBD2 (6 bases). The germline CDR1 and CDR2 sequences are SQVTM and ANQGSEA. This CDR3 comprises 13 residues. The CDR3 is CSVAGRAYSEQFF. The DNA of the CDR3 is TGCAGCGTTGCCGGGAGAGCTTACAGTGAGCAGTTCTTC.

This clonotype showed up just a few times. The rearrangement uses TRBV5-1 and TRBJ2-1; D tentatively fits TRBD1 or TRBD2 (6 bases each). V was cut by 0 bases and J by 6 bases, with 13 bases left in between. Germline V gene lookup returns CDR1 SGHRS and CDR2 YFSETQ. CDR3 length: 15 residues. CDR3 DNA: TGCGCCAGCAGCTTGGCGGGGGCCGGTAGCAATGAGCAGTTCTTC. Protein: CASSLAGAGSNEQFF. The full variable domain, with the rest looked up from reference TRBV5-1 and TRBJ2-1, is KAGVTQTPRYLIKTRGQQVTLSCSPISGHRSVSWYQQTPGQGLQFLFEYFSETQRNKGNFPGRFSGRQFSNSRSEMNVSTLELGDSALYLCASSLAGAGSNEQFFGPGTRLTVL.

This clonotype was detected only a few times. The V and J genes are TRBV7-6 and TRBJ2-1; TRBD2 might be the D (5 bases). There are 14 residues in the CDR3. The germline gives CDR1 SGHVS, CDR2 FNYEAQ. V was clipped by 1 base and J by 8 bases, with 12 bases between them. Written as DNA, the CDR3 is TGTGCCAGCAGCTTAGTAGCGAAGGTCCATGAGCAGTTCTTC. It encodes CASSLVAKVHEQFF.

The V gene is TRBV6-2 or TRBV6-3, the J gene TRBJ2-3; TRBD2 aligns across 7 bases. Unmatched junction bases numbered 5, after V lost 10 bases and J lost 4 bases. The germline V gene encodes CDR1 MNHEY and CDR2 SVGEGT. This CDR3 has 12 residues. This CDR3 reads CATKTSPDTQYF. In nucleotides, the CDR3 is TGTGCCACCAAGACTAGCCCAGATACGCAGTATTTT.